This is a list of T cell receptor beta chains from one sample in a study of T cells in Graves' hyperthyroidism and ophthalmopathy. One entry per CDR3 protein results from TCRdb running MiXCR on the multiplex PCR reads. The sample holds around 610,000 distinct CDR3 sequences, roughly 14% seen once. Sequencing was carried out using blood. These receptors were collected from a woman between 35 and 50 years old with Graves' ophthalmopathy. Both conserved end residues are part of each CDR3. The order of the fields is CDR3 protein, V gene, J gene, clone size. The size field is filled for only some rows; it gives once, few, many or a size class.

CASSLESWAAEAFF	TRBV7-2	TRBJ1-1	many
CASMPGPAGLEEQYF	TRBV2	TRBJ2-7	.
CASSSETPGLAGGWITGELFF	TRBV28	TRBJ2-2	many
CSARVLAGRDYNEQFF	TRBV20-1	TRBJ2-1	many
CASSLPGLATYEQYF	TRBV28	TRBJ2-7	many
CASSQMAGGNYGYTF	TRBV2	TRBJ1-2	many
CASSPPLGLKGYTF	TRBV18	TRBJ1-2	.
CATQKGGAANTGELFF	TRBV19	TRBJ2-2	many
CASSLRVGAYEQYF	TRBV7-8	TRBJ2-7	many
CASSGVGGAFYEQYF	TRBV28	TRBJ2-7	many
CASREGRDSYNEQFF	TRBV7-8	TRBJ2-1	few
CASSLGLATLETQYF	TRBV5-1	TRBJ2-5	few
CASSLARRAYEQYF	TRBV5-1	TRBJ2-7	many
CASSLRQGVFQETQYF	TRBV11-1	TRBJ2-5	many
CASSFEGRSYEQYF	TRBV12-3/TRBV12-4	TRBJ2-7	many
CASSFRRSGTVDYEQYF	TRBV11-1	TRBJ2-7	.
CASSPAGLGSNIQYF	TRBV12-3/TRBV12-4	TRBJ2-4	few
CASSSPPGTVFYEQYF	TRBV11-2	TRBJ2-7	.
CASRQYNYGDTGELFF	TRBV12-3/TRBV12-4	TRBJ2-2	many
CASRPRDSLPETQYF	TRBV7-2	TRBJ2-5	many
CAIGGLAGPRDF	TRBV10-3	TRBJ2-7	.
CASSLAPGRTPTGELFF	TRBV5-1	TRBJ2-2	few
CASSTRLAKNIQYF	TRBV6-5	TRBJ2-4	many
CASSMTTAYEQYF	TRBV6-5	TRBJ2-7	many
CSVEPGQGGTEAFF	TRBV29-1	TRBJ1-1	once
CRAGGMNTEAFF	TRBV20-1	TRBJ1-1	many
CASSYLGINTEAFF	TRBV6-5	TRBJ1-1	.
CASRKNTGSWETQYF	TRBV11-2	TRBJ2-5	.
CASSVDTGRNQPQHF	TRBV7-2	TRBJ1-5	many